This record covers a single T cell receptor beta chain. No antigen is known for it. No base quality information exists; no much larger clone differs at one position. The immunoSEQ Assay, a bias-controlled multiplex PCR, was used to amplify TCRbeta CDR3 regions from genomic DNA. Regarding the original processing steps: The number of nucleated cells in each sample was estimated from the amplification of reference gene primers within the assay. To quantify the absolute abundance of each unique TCRbeta CDR3 rearrangement, sequence reads were collapsed and filtered. For each sample, productive Simpson clonality was calculated as the square root of Simpson's diversity index across productive rearrangements. TCRdb limited this immuneACCESS table to in-frame rearrangements with V and J called. A share of clones is missing; checked studies link under half to unresolved V genes, and the rest is unexplained. That table supplies the V and J calls and clone size; D and trimming were determined from the DNA. The sample profile shows about 93,000 clones; roughly 90% of them were found once. The ten largest clonotypes hold about 1.6% of the sample.

Based on the germline V gene (reference sequence), the CDR1 and CDR2 sequences are LNHDA and SQIVND. Counted from cysteine to phenylalanine, this CDR3 has 15 amino acids. Just CDR3 DNA is preserved here, 45 bases in frame from base 1. The V end gives up 4 bases and the J end 9 bases, leaving 6 bases in the junction not matched to a gene. Each collaborating institution followed its own protocols to collect whole blood in K2EDTA tubes. For TCRbeta analysis, collaborators shipped samples in one of three forms: frozen whole blood, isolated PBMCs, or DNA extracted from either of those sample types. This record comes from a study of blood T cell repertoires in COVID-19 (dated by TCRdb to 2019 to 2021). For the study in its entirety: The collaborator samples originated in the United States, Italy and Spain and spanned the acute and convalescent phases of COVID-19. Subjects who had been exposed to COVID-19, were actively infected with it, or had recovered from it provided the deeply sampled blood TCRbeta repertoires that made up the dataset. Nearly every sample came with metadata listing a de-identified subject ID, COVID-19 status, age in years and sex. The samples were drawn from two sources: the first 160 participants of the ongoing ImmuneRACE study, and 1,000 to 1,500 subjects contributed by 6 global collaborators. Where available, HLA class I and class II types were taken from metadata supplied by the sample provider and were not determined by assay-based typing. The repertoires were made available in a free public database intended to serve as a resource for research on the immune response to SARS-CoV-2. The prospective study material was composed of cDNA or gDNA derived from T cells, B-cell-depleted T cells, or PBMCs.

Summary of the overall study and its limitations: The quantity of clinical and demographic metadata differed by source and by participant and was supplied without curation.

The receptor's source is a human donor with active COVID-19. The donor label of this sample is uncertain. The V and J genes are TRBV19 and TRBJ1-6, with 10 bases matching TRBD1. Sequencing was performed on peripheral blood. For the CDR3, the sequence is CASSTGGQGGSPLHF. In nucleotide form, the sequence is TGTGCCAGTAGTACAGGAGGACAGGGGGGTTCACCCCTCCACTTT.